This T cell receptor (beta chain) was recorded in a study of siplizumab effects on memory and regulatory T cells. Study results and caveats: The authors mapped only a minor fraction of alloreactive clones to unstimulated subsets.

Worth noting for this clone: Its antigen remains unidentified.

Germline assignment: CDR1 SGHAT and CDR2 FQNNGV. This CDR3 has 14 amino acids. Method: immunoSEQ multiplex PCR; TCRdb's copy keeps in-frame clones and lacks some. The data show some 97,000 clones, roughly nine tenths seen once. The chain has TRBV11-2 and TRBJ2-5; maybe TRBD1 (6 bases). TRBJ2-7 matches the DNA end more closely, so the J call is doubtful. The TCR was taken from a human donor in good health. The material sequenced was Tregs sorted from blood. The CDR3 nucleotides read TGTGCCAGCAGCCCCACAGGGAATAGGTTCGAGCAGTACTTC. It codes for CASSPTGNRFEQYF.